What follows are 2 T cell receptor beta chains derived from one specimen sequenced in a study of blood T cell repertoires in COVID-19. Using immunoSEQ multiplex PCR, the repertoire was profiled, and TCRdb retains in-frame clones only, with some absent. The table lists about 280,000 clones, about nine tenths of them singletons, with approximately 11% in the top ten. The sample comprised peripheral blood. These receptors originate from a woman aged 30 to 39 with COVID-19, enrolled during active disease.

The V and J genes are TRBV27 and TRBJ1-1, with D unresolved. Per germline, CDR1 MNHEY and CDR2 SMNVEV (reference sequence). The CDR3 contains 18 residues. Trimming removed 7 bases from V and 8 bases from J, with 32 bases in between. Here the CDR3 DNA reads TGTGCCAGCATACCTCAAGGACTAGGACTAGAGAAGTTCAAGGAAGCTTTCTTT. Amino acids: CASIPQGLGLEKFKEAFF.

This rearrangement joins TRBV19 to TRBJ2-5; the match to TRBD1 covers 7 bases. This CDR3 spans 13 amino acids. V shed 11 bases and J 5 bases; nucleotides not matched to a gene: 11. CDR1 is LNHDA, CDR2 SQIVND, per germline (reference sequence). The CDR3 loop reads CAASTGRGETQYF. The CDR3 DNA sequence: TGTGCCGCGTCGACAGGGCGCGGGGAGACCCAGTACTTC. Full variable domain (missing parts from reference TRBV19 and TRBJ2-5): DGGITQSPKYLFRKEGQNVTLSCEQNLNHDAMYWYRQDPGQGLRLIYYSQIVNDFQKGDIAEGYSVSREKKESFPLTVTSAQKNPTAFYLCAASTGRGETQYFGPGTRLLVL.